This passage covers 6 T cell receptor beta chains from one sample sequenced in a study of memory CD4+ T cells and cytomegalovirus serostatus. Data came from immunoSEQ multiplex PCR; TCRdb stores just in-frame clones and leaves some out. The table lists tens of thousands of clones, under 80% of them singletons. Single viable CD3+CD4+CD8-CD45RO+ cells were sorted as the memory CD4+ T cells. The sequenced sample was memory CD4+ T cells from blood. All receptors derive from an adult in good health and CMV-seronegative.

The V and J genes are TRBV27 and TRBJ1-5; TRBD1 aligns across 7 bases. CDR1 is MNHEY, CDR2 SMNVEV, per germline (reference sequence). The J segment lost 3 bases and the V segment lost 4 bases, leaving 12 bases of the junction unmatched. The CDR3 is made up of 17 amino acids. Here the CDR3 reads CASSSPTRDRINQPQHF. The CDR3 DNA follows: TGTGCCAGCAGTTCGCCCACCCGGGACAGAATCAATCAGCCCCAGCATTTT.

This chain joins TRBV7-8 and TRBJ1-4; D ambiguous. Between the trimmed V and J ends, which lost 1 base and 0 bases, there was a span of 6 bases. Germline V gene data show CDR1 as SGHVS and CDR2 as FQNEAQ. CDR3 size: 15 residues. The CDR3 nucleotides are TGTGCCAGCAGCTTAGTGGGGTCAACTAATGAAAAACTGTTTTTT. This encodes CASSLVGSTNEKLFF.

This clone was recorded once. The chain employs TRBV7-6 and TRBJ1-5; weak D call: TRBD1 (6 bases). The CDR3 consists of 16 residues. Trimming shortened V by 1 base and J by 1 base, and 11 bases separated the two germline ends. CDR1 is SGHVS and CDR2 is FNYEAQ in the germline V gene. DNA for the CDR3: TGTGCCAGCAGCTTAGGAACAGGGTCGAGCAATCAGCCCCAGCATTTT. Encoded protein: CASSLGTGSSNQPQHF.

This chain connects TRBV7-2 to TRBJ2-1, with a weak D call TRBD2 (7 bases). This CDR3 spans 15 amino acids. Germline CDR1 SGHTA, CDR2 FQGNSA. V dropped 5 bases and J dropped 2 bases, with 13 bases sitting between them. The CDR3 DNA reads TGTGCCAGCAGCGCGAGGGGGGGGACCTACAATGAGCAGTTCTTC. Protein sequence: CASSARGGTYNEQFF.

V and J are TRBV7-9 and TRBJ1-2; 12 bases match TRBD1. Germline assignment: CDR1 SEHNR and CDR2 FQNEAQ (reference sequence). V gave up 5 bases and J gave up 3 bases; unmatched junction bases: 13. The CDR3 has 18 residues. The CDR3 here is CASSVLRDRGRGDYGYTF. The CDR3 DNA sequence: TGTGCCAGCAGCGTCCTCCGGGACAGGGGGCGAGGTGACTATGGCTACACCTTC.

This clone was seen more than once but under ten times. The CDR3 DNA sequence: TGTGCCAGCAGTTTGTCCTACGAGCAGTACTTC. This codes for CASSLSYEQYF. This chain connects TRBV2 to TRBJ2-7, with D unclear. The V end lost 5 bases, the J end lost 1 base, and 3 bases lay between the germline ends. The V gene's germline CDR1 is SNHLY and CDR2 FYNNEI. CDR3 length equals 11 residues.